One and the same sample provided the 8 T cell receptor beta chains below, sequenced in a study of radiation and T cells in renal cell carcinoma. Time point in this sample: blood 2 weeks post-SBRT. Specified treatment: 15 Gy SBRT to primary tumor, nephrectomy 4 weeks later. Some clones are missing from TCRdb's copy, which holds only in-frame ones; the method was immunoSEQ multiplex PCR. The sample has fewer than 90,000 clones; approximately 83% are singletons. The sequencing here drew on blood, taken from a patient whose treatment included radiotherapy and nephrectomy. The receptors shown here come from a woman in her forties or fifties with renal cell carcinoma.

The gene calls are TRBV15 and TRBJ1-1; D ambiguous. CDR3 length: 14 residues. From germline, CDR1 is LNHNV and CDR2 YYDKDF (reference sequence). Trimming took 5 bases from V and 2 from J, leaving 12 bases between them. The CDR3 region has the DNA TGTGCCACCAGCCGTCCGGCAGACAACACTGAAGCTTTCTTT. This translates into CATSRPADNTEAFF.

The chain uses TRBV29-1 and TRBJ2-7; D unclear. Trimming removed 4 bases at V and 6 bases at J, with 13 bases between. The CDR3 has 12 amino acids. Germline lookup yields CDR1 SQVTM and CDR2 ANQGSEA. CDR3: CSVVSWQSEQYF. The CDR3 region has the DNA TGCAGCGTTGTGTCGTGGCAATCCGAGCAGTACTTC.

CDR3 in DNA: TGTGCCACAGAACCCGGGACAGCCTCGGGGGAGCTGTTTTTT. Its protein is CATEPGTASGELFF. The chain couples TRBV19 to TRBJ2-2, with 7 bases matching TRBD1. Germline assignment: CDR1 LNHDA and CDR2 SQIVND (reference sequence). The CDR3 sequence is 14 residues long. The V gene end was trimmed by 10 bases and the J gene end by 8 bases; junction bases not matched to a gene: 13.

The chain joins TRBV5-8 to TRBJ2-7; D unresolved. CDR3 length equals 13 residues. V gave up 0 bases and J gave up 6 bases, with 10 bases separating them. Germline CDR1 SGHTS, CDR2 YDEGEE. The CDR3 coding sequence is TGTGCCAGCAGCTTGGGAGGCCTCGTCGAGCAGTACTTC. Residues: CASSLGGLVEQYF.

The V and J genes are TRBV18 and TRBJ2-5, with D possibly being TRBD1 or TRBD2 (6 bases each). The germline gives CDR1 KGHSH, CDR2 LQKENI. The CDR3 has 15 amino acids. The V gene lost 0 bases and the J gene lost 1 base, with 9 bases spanning the gap. Here the CDR3 DNA reads TGTGCCAGCTCACCACCACAGGGACTCCAAGAGACCCAGTACTTC. It is translated as CASSPPQGLQETQYF.

The V gene is TRBV27, the J gene TRBJ2-7, with 7 bases that match TRBD2. V lost 1 base, J lost 6 bases, and 12 bases stayed unmatched. From germline, CDR1 is MNHEY and CDR2 SMNVEV (reference sequence). There are 16 residues in the CDR3. The CDR3 DNA is TGTGCCAGCAGTTTATTGCCTAGCGGACGAAGGAGCGAGCAGTACTTC. Amino acid sequence: CASSLLPSGRRSEQYF.

This rearrangement joins TRBV11-2 to TRBJ1-1; a possible D gene is TRBD1 (6 bases). Germline-derived CDR1 and CDR2 are SGHAT and FQNNGV. This CDR3 is built from 16 residues. Between the trimmed V and J ends, which lost 5 bases and 1 base, there was a span of 17 bases. CDR3: CASSPIPGQQNTEAFF. CDR3 DNA sequence: TGTGCCAGCAGCCCGATCCCTGGACAGCAGAACACTGAAGCTTTCTTT.

The chain has TRBV19 and TRBJ2-6; D is uncertain. The CDR3 runs 14 residues. Trimming shortened V by 3 bases and J by 6 bases, and 9 bases separated the two germline ends. Germline V CDR1 and CDR2: LNHDA, SQIVND (reference sequence). This chain's CDR3 is CASSMTWEANVLTF. The CDR3 DNA sequence: TGTGCCAGTAGTATGACCTGGGAGGCCAACGTCCTGACTTTC.